The 27 T cell receptor beta chains below come from one sample, sequenced in a study of CD8 T cells in Susac syndrome. RNA totalling about 0.5 to 1 ug underwent reverse transcription with random hexamers. TCRdb recomputed calls from the immunoSEQ multiplex PCR reads with MiXCR, one row per CDR3 protein. This table holds tens of thousands of distinct CDR3 sequences, 93% found once. Sequenced input: CD8+ T cells from PBMCs. These receptors all stem from a human donor with Susac syndrome.

This rearrangement joins TRBV28 to TRBJ1-1; no clear D gene. The length of the CDR3 is 16 residues. Trimming took off 1 base at V and 0 bases at J, with 12 bases between the two ends. Germline V gene data show CDR1 as MDHEN and CDR2 as SYDVKM. The CDR3 sequence is CASSLLQEFMNTEAFF. The DNA of the CDR3 is TGTGCCAGCAGTTTATTACAAGAGTTCATGAACACTGAAGCTTTCTTT.

This clonotype was seen just once. In nucleotides, the CDR3 is TGTGCCAGCAGCCAAATAACAGGCGGCGAGCAGTACTTC. It is translated as CASSQITGGEQYF. This chain joins TRBV14 and TRBJ2-7; possible D gene TRBD1, 5 bases. Between the trimmed V and J ends, which lost 2 bases and 6 bases, there was a span of 11 bases. Germline V gene sequence: CDR1 SGHDN, CDR2 FVKESK. This CDR3 contains 13 residues.

This chain connects TRBV7-6 to TRBJ2-7, with TRBD2 matching over 8 bases. Germline CDR1 SGHVS, CDR2 FNYEAQ. The CDR3 contains 15 residues. With 4 bases clipped from V and 4 bases from J, the junction kept 9 bases outside the gene matches. The CDR3 coding sequence is TGTGCCAGCAGCTACCCCCCAGCGGGGGTTTACGAGCAGTACTTC. Its translation: CASSYPPAGVYEQYF.

The chain links TRBV27 to TRBJ1-1; D not resolved. Germline lookup yields CDR1 MNHEY and CDR2 SMNVEV (reference sequence). The germline V and J ends were trimmed by 3 bases and 8 bases, with 7 bases remaining between them. The length of the CDR3 is 11 residues. CDR3 loop: CASSFGLEAFF. The CDR3 nucleotides are TGTGCCAGCAGTTTTGGTTTAGAAGCTTTCTTT.

This clonotype has more than one count but fewer than ten. J is TRBJ2-1 and V is TRBV6-6; D remains unclear. This CDR3 contains 10 residues. The V gene lost 2 bases and the J gene lost 7 bases, with 0 bases spanning the gap. Germline V gene lookup returns CDR1 MNHNY and CDR2 SVGAGI (reference sequence). The CDR3 protein is CASSYNEQFF. The CDR3 DNA reads TGTGCCAGCAGTTACAATGAGCAGTTCTTC.

J is TRBJ1-2 and V is TRBV4-3; D unresolved. Germline V gives CDR1 LGHNA, CDR2 YSLEER. The CDR3 spans 15 residues. The ends were cut back, 4 bases at V and 1 base at J, with 13 bases in the middle. The CDR3 coding sequence is TGCGCCAGCAGCCCCAATCTTGGCAGTAACTATGGCTACACCTTC. This gives the protein CASSPNLGSNYGYTF.

The V and J genes are TRBV2 and TRBJ2-1, with 7 bases lining up with TRBD1. Germline-derived CDR1 and CDR2 are SNHLY and FYNNEI. The CDR3 is made up of 13 amino acids. After removal of 6 bases from V and 8 bases from J, the junction contained 7 bases not matched to a gene. The chain's CDR3 is CASRTGYSYEQFF. CDR3 nucleotide sequence: TGTGCCAGCAGGACAGGGTATTCCTATGAGCAGTTCTTC.

This chain joins TRBV7-9 and TRBJ2-7; TRBD1 might be the D (5 bases). In germline, CDR1 is SEHNR, CDR2 FQNEAQ (reference sequence). This CDR3 is 14 amino acids long. The germline V and J ends were trimmed by 5 bases and 0 bases, with 11 bases remaining between them. The CDR3 region has the DNA TGTGCCAGCAGCCCTAAGGGGCGCTCCTACGAGCAGTACTTC. This gives the protein CASSPKGRSYEQYF.

This chain links TRBV4-3 with TRBJ1-1; unclear D gene. Germline V gene data show CDR1 as LGHNA and CDR2 as YSLEER. The CDR3 extends over 14 amino acids. V shed 1 base and J shed 1 base, with 7 bases lying between them. CDR3 sequence: CASSQGEGNTEAFF. The CDR3 DNA sequence: TGCGCCAGCAGCCAAGGCGAGGGGAACACTGAAGCTTTCTTT.

V gene TRBV28 combines with J gene TRBJ2-2; D possibly corresponds to TRBD2 (5 bases). V gave up 3 bases and J gave up 10 bases, with 12 bases separating them. CDR3 length: 13 residues. Germline CDR1 and CDR2: MDHEN and SYDVKM. This chain's CDR3 is CASSLRGPEELFF. The CDR3 nucleotides read TGTGCCAGCAGTTTGCGAGGGCCGGAGGAGCTGTTTTTT.

The chain recombines TRBV19 with TRBJ2-7, with 12 bases aligning to TRBD2. CDR1 and CDR2 (germline): LNHDA, SQIVND (reference sequence). This CDR3 is 14 amino acids long. J was trimmed by 0 bases and V by 10 bases; bases with no gene match: 4. The CDR3 is CATSTSGGSYEQYF. The CDR3 nucleotides are TGTGCCACCTCGACTAGCGGGGGCTCCTACGAGCAGTACTTC.

V gene TRBV20-1 combines with J gene TRBJ2-7; a possible D gene is TRBD1 (6 bases). Trimming removed 8 bases at V and 4 bases at J, with 18 bases between. CDR1 and CDR2 (germline): DFQATT, SNEGSKA (reference sequence). CDR3 length: 13 residues. The chain's CDR3 is CSRTSGETYEQYF. In nucleotides, the CDR3 is TGCAGTCGCACGTCAGGGGAAACATACGAGCAGTACTTC.

The chain recombines TRBV9 with TRBJ2-7; no clear D gene. In germline, CDR1 is SGDLS, CDR2 YYNGEE. CDR3 length: 13 amino acids. V gave up 0 bases and J gave up 5 bases, with 9 bases separating them. The CDR3 spells CASSVGISNEQYF. CDR3 DNA: TGTGCCAGCAGCGTAGGTATCAGTAACGAGCAGTACTTC.

V and J are TRBV9 and TRBJ1-2; D is unclear. With 3 bases removed from V and 4 bases from J, the gap between germline ends came to 4 bases. CDR3 length: 11 residues. Germline lookup yields CDR1 SGDLS and CDR2 YYNGEE. CDR3 region: CASSGFYGYTF. The DNA of the CDR3 is TGTGCCAGCAGCGGATTCTATGGCTACACCTTC.

The count of this clonotype is one. V and J are TRBV28 and TRBJ2-5; 7 nucleotides match TRBD1. The CDR3 sequence is 16 residues long. J lost 5 bases, V lost 2 bases, and 11 bases had no gene match. Germline V CDR1 and CDR2: MDHEN, SYDVKM. This CDR3 reads CASSLHKGASRETQYF. CDR3 DNA: TGTGCCAGCAGTTTACATAAGGGGGCGTCTAGGGAGACCCAGTACTTC.

The V gene is TRBV28, the J gene TRBJ2-7; D unclear. V was shortened by 10 bases and J by 5 bases, with 15 bases between the two germline ends. The length of the CDR3 is 12 residues. The germline V gene has CDR1 MDHEN and CDR2 SYDVKM. CDR3 sequence reads: CATRKERHEQYF. CDR3 nucleotides: TGTGCCACCCGTAAGGAACGACACGAGCAGTACTTC. The whole variable domain, filled in from reference TRBV28 and TRBJ2-7, reads DVKVTQSSRYLVKRTGEKVFLECVQDMDHENMFWYRQDPGLGLRLIYFSYDVKMKEKGDIPEGYSVSREKKERFSLILESASTNQTSMYLCATRKERHEQYFGPGTRLTVT.

The CDR3, as DNA: TGTGCCAGCAGTTTATACAACTCTGGAAACACCATATATTTT. This sequence encodes CASSLYNSGNTIYF. The V and J genes are TRBV28 and TRBJ1-3; no firm D call. Trimming stripped 1 base from V and 0 bases from J, with 4 bases between. Germline CDR1 and CDR2: MDHEN and SYDVKM. This CDR3 spans 14 amino acids. The variable domain in full, completed from reference TRBV28 and TRBJ1-3, reads DVKVTQSSRYLVKRTGEKVFLECVQDMDHENMFWYRQDPGLGLRLIYFSYDVKMKEKGDIPEGYSVSREKKERFSLILESASTNQTSMYLCASSLYNSGNTIYFGEGSWLTVV.

This chain connects TRBV28 to TRBJ2-5, with D possibly TRBD1 on 6 matching bases. The CDR3 covers 14 residues. Germline values: CDR1 MDHEN, CDR2 SYDVKM. Trimming stripped 7 bases from V and 2 bases from J, with 14 bases between. This CDR3 is CASNEFTGQETQYF. The CDR3 DNA follows: TGTGCCAGCAACGAATTTACAGGGCAAGAGACCCAGTACTTC.

V gene TRBV25-1 combines with J gene TRBJ2-3; maybe TRBD2 (6 bases). V lost 1 base, J lost 6 bases, and 8 bases lay in between. The CDR3 runs 13 residues. CDR1 is MGHDK and CDR2 is SYGVNS in the germline V gene. This CDR3 is CASSEFGGDTQYF. The CDR3 DNA reads as TGTGCCAGCAGTGAATTTGGGGGGGATACGCAGTATTTT.

This sequence joins TRBV29-1 and TRBJ2-5; D is possibly TRBD1 or TRBD2 (5 bases each). Germline CDR1 is SQVTM and CDR2 is ANQGSEA. This CDR3 contains 14 residues. Trimming stripped 4 bases from V and 0 bases from J, with 12 bases between. Here the CDR3 DNA reads TGCAGCGTTGGACCGGGACGCTACCAAGAGACCCAGTACTTC. Amino acid sequence: CSVGPGRYQETQYF.

The rearrangement links TRBV5-1 to TRBJ1-2, with D perhaps TRBD1 (5 bases). Trimming took 0 bases from V and 6 from J, leaving 12 bases between them. There are 14 residues in the CDR3. Germline CDR1 is SGHRS and CDR2 is YFSETQ. The CDR3 DNA reads as TGCGCCAGCAGCTTGGGCCAGGGAAGGGATGGCTACACCTTC. Its protein is CASSLGQGRDGYTF.

The V call is TRBV28, the J call TRBJ1-6; 8 nucleotides agree with TRBD1. The CDR3 contains 15 residues. Germline CDR1 reads MDHEN; CDR2 reads SYDVKM. After removal of 9 bases from V and 6 bases from J, the junction contained 10 bases not matched to a gene. CDR3 sequence: CASEGQTGVNSPLHF. CDR3 sequence (DNA): TGTGCCAGTGAAGGCCAGACAGGGGTTAATTCACCCCTCCACTTT.

This sequence joins TRBV13 and TRBJ2-3; D is perhaps TRBD2 (7 bases). Trimming stripped 3 bases from V and 5 bases from J, with 18 bases between. Germline loops: CDR1 PRHDT, CDR2 FYEKMQ (reference sequence). The CDR3 has 16 amino acids. CDR3 nucleotides: TGTGCCAGCAGCTTCCAGGGGAGGGCTCCGGTAGATACGCAGTATTTT. It yields the protein CASSFQGRAPVDTQYF.

The chain combines TRBV6-5 with TRBJ2-7; TRBD1 matches at 8 bases. Trimming took 5 bases from V and 6 from J; bases not matched to a gene: 9. Germline lookup yields CDR1 MNHEY and CDR2 SVGAGI. The length of the CDR3 is 14 residues. CDR3 bases: TGTGCCAGCAGTACGACAGGGGTCAGCGGCGAGCAGTACTTC. Translation: CASSTTGVSGEQYF.

This clonotype was seen just once. V gene TRBV27 combines with J gene TRBJ2-7; 7 nucleotides align to TRBD1. V was clipped by 3 bases and J by 5 bases; unmatched bases: 4. This CDR3 spans 13 amino acids. Germline V lookup: CDR1 MNHEY, CDR2 SMNVEV (reference sequence). CDR3 DNA: TGTGCCAGCAGTTTGGGGACAGTTCACGAGCAGTACTTC. This translates into CASSLGTVHEQYF.

The chain uses TRBV10-3 and TRBJ2-7, with TRBD2 as a possible D gene (5 bases). The germline V gene has CDR1 ENHRY and CDR2 SYGVKD. CDR3 length: 11 residues. Between the trimmed V and J ends, which lost 5 bases and 5 bases, there was a span of 7 bases. The CDR3 DNA follows: TGTGCCATCAGTCGGGATAACGAGCAGTACTTC. Translation gives CAISRDNEQYF.

This rearrangement joins TRBV5-6 to TRBJ1-1, with 9 nucleotides matching TRBD1. The V segment lost 6 bases and the J segment 1 base; nucleotides outside the gene matches: 4. There are 14 residues in the CDR3. Germline loops: CDR1 SGHDT, CDR2 YYEEEE. CDR3 residues: CASNTGGGNTEAFF. CDR3 sequence (DNA): TGTGCCAGCAACACAGGGGGCGGGAACACTGAAGCTTTCTTT.